This T cell receptor beta chain is drawn from a study of T-cell reconstitution after alpha-beta-depleted transplantation in children. Germline loops: CDR1 SGHRS, CDR2 YFSETQ. This CDR3 contains 14 residues. V lost 1 base, J lost 4 bases, and 11 bases lay in between. The authors prepared the TCRbeta library with unique molecular identifiers. TCRdb passed the PCR reads through MiXCR, listing each CDR3 protein once. The profile shows under 300,000 distinct CDR3 sequences, 9% to 10% of them singletons. This clonotype was found many times. This clonotype was obtained from a human donor who donated a stem cell graft to a child with SCID. Sequencing used PBMCs from the stem cell graft donor, obtained from the stem cell graft. The chain carries TRBV5-1 and TRBJ2-5; D is ambiguous. The CDR3 coding sequence is TGCGCCAGCAGCTTGAGGTCGGAACCAGAGACCCAGTACTTC. Protein sequence: CASSLRSEPETQYF.